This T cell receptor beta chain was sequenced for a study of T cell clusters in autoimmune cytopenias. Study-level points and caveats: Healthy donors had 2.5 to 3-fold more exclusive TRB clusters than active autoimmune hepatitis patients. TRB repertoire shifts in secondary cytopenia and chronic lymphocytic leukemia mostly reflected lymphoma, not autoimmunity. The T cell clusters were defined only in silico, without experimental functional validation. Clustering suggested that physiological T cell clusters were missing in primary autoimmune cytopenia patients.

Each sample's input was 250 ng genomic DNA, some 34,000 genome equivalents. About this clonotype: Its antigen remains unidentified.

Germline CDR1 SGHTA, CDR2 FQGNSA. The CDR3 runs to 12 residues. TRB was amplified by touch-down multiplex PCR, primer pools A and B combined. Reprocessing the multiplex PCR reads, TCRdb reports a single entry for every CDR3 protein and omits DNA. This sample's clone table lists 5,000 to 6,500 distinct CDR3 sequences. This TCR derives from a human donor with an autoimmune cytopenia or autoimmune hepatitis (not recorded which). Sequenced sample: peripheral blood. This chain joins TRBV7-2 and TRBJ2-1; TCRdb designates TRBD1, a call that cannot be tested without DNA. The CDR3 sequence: CASSFPPQEQFF.